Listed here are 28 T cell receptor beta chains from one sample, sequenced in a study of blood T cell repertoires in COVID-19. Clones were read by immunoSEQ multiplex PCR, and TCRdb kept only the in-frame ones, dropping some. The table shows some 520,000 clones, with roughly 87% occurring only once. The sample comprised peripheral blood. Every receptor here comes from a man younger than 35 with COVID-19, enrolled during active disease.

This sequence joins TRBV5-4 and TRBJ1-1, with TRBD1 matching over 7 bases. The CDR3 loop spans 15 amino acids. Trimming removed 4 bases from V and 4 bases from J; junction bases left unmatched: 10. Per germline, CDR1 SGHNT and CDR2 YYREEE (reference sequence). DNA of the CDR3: TGTGCCAGCAGCCCTGGACAGGACGGAGGCACTGAAGCTTTCTTT. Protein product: CASSPGQDGGTEAFF.

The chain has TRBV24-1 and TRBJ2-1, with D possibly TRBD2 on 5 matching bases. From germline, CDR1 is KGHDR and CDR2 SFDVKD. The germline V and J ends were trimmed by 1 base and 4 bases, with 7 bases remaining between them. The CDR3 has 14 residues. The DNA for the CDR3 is TGTGCCACCAGTGATTTCGGCGGGTACAATGAGCAGTTCTTC. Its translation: CATSDFGGYNEQFF.

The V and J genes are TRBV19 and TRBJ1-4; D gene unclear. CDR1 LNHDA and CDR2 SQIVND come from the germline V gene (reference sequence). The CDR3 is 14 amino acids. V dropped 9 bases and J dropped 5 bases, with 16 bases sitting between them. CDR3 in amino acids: CASSGSRKNEKLFF. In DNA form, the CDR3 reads TGTGCCAGCTCGGGATCACGGAAGAATGAAAAACTGTTTTTT. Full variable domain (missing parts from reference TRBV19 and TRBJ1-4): DGGITQSPKYLFRKEGQNVTLSCEQNLNHDAMYWYRQDPGQGLRLIYYSQIVNDFQKGDIAEGYSVSREKKESFPLTVTSAQKNPTAFYLCASSGSRKNEKLFFGSGTQLSVL.

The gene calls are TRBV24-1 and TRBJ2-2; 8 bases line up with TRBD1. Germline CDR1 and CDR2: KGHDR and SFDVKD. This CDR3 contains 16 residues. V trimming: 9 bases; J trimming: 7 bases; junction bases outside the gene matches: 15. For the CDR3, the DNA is TGTGCCACCCACCCAAGGACAGGGCTGCAGATCGGGGAGCTGTTTTTT. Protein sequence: CATHPRTGLQIGELFF.

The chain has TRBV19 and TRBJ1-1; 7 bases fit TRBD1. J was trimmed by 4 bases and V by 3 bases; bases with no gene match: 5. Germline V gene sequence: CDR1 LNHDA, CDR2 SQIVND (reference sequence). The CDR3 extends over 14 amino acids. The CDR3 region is CASSIYGQVTEAFF. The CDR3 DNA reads TGTGCCAGTAGTATTTACGGACAGGTCACTGAAGCTTTCTTT.

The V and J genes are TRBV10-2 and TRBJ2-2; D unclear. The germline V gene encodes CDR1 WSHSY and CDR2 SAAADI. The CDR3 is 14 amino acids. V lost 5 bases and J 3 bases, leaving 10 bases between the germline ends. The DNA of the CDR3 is TGCGCCAGCAGTCTGGGCCAGTACACCGGGGAGCTGTTTTTT. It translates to CASSLGQYTGELFF.

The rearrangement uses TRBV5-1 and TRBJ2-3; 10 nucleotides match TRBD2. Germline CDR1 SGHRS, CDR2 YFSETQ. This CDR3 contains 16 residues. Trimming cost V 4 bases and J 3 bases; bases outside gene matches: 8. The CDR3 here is CASSPEPGLATDTQYF. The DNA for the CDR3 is TGCGCCAGCAGCCCCGAGCCGGGACTAGCGACAGATACGCAGTATTTT. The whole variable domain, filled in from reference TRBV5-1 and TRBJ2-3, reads KAGVTQTPRYLIKTRGQQVTLSCSPISGHRSVSWYQQTPGQGLQFLFEYFSETQRNKGNFPGRFSGRQFSNSRSEMNVSTLELGDSALYLCASSPEPGLATDTQYFGPGTRLTVL.

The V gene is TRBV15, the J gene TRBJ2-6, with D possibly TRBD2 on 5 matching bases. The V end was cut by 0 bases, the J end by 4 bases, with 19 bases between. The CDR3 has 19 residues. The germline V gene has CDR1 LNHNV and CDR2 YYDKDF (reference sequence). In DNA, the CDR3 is TGTGCCACCAGCAGAGAAGGAGCGGCAGGCCTGTGGGGGGCCAACGTCCTGACTTTC. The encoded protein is CATSREGAAGLWGANVLTF.

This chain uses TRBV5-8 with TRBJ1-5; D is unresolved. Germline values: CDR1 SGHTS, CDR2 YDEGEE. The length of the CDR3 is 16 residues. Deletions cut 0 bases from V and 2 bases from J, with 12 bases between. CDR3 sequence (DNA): TGTGCCAGCAGCTTGGGGTACTCACGCCGCAATCAGCCCCAGCATTTT. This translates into CASSLGYSRRNQPQHF.

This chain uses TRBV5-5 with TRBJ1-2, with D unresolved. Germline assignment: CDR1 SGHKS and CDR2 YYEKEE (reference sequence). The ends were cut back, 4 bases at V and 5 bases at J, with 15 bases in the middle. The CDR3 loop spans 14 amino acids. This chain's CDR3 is CASSPEIAGYGYTF. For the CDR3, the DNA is TGTGCCAGCAGCCCGGAGATAGCTGGGTATGGCTACACCTTC.

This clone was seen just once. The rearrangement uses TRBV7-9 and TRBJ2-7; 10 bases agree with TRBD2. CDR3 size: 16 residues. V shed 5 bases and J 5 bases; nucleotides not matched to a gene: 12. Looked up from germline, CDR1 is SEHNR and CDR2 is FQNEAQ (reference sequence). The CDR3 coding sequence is TGTGCCAGCAGCCTATTTTTGTCTAGCGGGAGAAACGAGCAGTACTTC. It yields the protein CASSLFLSSGRNEQYF.

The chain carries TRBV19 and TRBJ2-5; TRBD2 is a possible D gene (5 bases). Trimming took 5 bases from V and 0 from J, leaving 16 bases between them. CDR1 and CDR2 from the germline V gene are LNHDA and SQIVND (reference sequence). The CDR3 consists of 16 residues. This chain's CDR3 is CASSPRGRSHQETQYF. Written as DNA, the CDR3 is TGTGCCAGTAGTCCCCGAGGGCGGAGCCACCAAGAGACCCAGTACTTC.

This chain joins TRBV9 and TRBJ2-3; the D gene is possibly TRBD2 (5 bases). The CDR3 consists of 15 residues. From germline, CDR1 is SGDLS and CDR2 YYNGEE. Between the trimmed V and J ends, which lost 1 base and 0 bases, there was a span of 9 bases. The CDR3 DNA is TGTGCCAGCAGCGTATTTGGACTCAGCACAGATACGCAGTATTTT. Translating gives CASSVFGLSTDTQYF.

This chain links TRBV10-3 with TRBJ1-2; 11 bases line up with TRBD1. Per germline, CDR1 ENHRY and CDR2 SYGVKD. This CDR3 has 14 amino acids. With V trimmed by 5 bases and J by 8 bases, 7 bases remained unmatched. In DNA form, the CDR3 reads TGTGCCATCAGTCCCGGACAGGGGGCGATAGGCTACACCTTC. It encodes CAISPGQGAIGYTF.

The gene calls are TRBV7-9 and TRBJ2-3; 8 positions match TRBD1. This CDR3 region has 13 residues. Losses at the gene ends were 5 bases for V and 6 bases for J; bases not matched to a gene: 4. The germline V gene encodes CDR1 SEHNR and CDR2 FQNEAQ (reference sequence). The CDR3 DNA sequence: TGTGCCAGCAGCGACGGACAGGGTGATACGCAGTATTTT. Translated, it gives CASSDGQGDTQYF.

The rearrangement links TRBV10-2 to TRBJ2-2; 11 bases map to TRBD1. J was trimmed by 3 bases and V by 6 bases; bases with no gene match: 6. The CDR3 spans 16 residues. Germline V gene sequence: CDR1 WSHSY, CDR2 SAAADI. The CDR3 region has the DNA TGCGCCAGCAGGGACCGGGACAGGGGGGACACCGGGGAGCTGTTTTTT. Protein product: CASRDRDRGDTGELFF.

The CDR3 DNA reads TGTGCCAGCAGTATAATCAGGGGGCAGAACTATGGCTACACCTTC. It specifies CASSIIRGQNYGYTF. The gene calls are TRBV6-1 and TRBJ1-2, with 8 bases aligning to TRBD1. J was trimmed by 2 bases and V by 5 bases; bases with no gene match: 7. This CDR3 region has 15 residues. The germline V gene has CDR1 MNHNS and CDR2 SASEGT.

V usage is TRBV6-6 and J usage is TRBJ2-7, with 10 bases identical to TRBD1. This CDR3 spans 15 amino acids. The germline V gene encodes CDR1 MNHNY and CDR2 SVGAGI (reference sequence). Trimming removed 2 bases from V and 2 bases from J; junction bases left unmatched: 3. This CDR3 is CASSYGDRGTYEQYF. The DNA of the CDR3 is TGTGCCAGCAGTTACGGGGACAGGGGCACCTACGAGCAGTACTTC.

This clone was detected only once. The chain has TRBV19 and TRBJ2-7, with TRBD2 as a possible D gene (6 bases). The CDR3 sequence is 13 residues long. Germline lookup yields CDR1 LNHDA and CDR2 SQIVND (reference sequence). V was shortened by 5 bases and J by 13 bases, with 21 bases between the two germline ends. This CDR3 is CASSLGWRAPPYF. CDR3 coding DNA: TGTGCCAGTAGTCTTGGTTGGAGGGCTCCCCCATACTTC.

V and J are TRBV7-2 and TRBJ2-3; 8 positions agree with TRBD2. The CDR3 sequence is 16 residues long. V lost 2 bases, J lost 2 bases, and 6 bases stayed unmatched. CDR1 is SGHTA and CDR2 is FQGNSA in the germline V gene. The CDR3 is CASSLSGTRNTDTQYF. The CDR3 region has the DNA TGTGCCAGCAGCTTATCCGGGACTAGAAACACAGATACGCAGTATTTT.

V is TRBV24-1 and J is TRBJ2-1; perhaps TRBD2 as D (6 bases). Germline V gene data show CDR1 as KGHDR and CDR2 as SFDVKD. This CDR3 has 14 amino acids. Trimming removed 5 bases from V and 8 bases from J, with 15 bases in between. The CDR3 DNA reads TGTGCCACCAGTGGCACTAGGAGGGGCGATGAGCAGTTCTTC. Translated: CATSGTRRGDEQFF.

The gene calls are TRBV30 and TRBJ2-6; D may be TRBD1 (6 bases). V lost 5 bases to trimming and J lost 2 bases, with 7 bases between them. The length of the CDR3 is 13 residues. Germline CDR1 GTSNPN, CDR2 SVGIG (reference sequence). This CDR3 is CAWSGAGANVLTF. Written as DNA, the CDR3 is TGTGCCTGGTCAGGGGCTGGGGCCAACGTCCTGACTTTC.

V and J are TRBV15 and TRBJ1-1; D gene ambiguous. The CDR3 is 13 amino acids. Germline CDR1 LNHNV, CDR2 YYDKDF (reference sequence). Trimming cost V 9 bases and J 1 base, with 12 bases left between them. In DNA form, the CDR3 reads TGTGCCACGACCCGGGGAAGGAACACTGAAGCTTTCTTT. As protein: CATTRGRNTEAFF. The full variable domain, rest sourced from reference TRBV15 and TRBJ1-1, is DAMVIQNPRYQVTQFGKPVTLSCSQTLNHNVMYWYQQKSSQAPKLLFHYYDKDFNNEADTPDNFQSRRPNTSFCFLDIRSPGLGDTAMYLCATTRGRNTEAFFGQGTRLTVV.

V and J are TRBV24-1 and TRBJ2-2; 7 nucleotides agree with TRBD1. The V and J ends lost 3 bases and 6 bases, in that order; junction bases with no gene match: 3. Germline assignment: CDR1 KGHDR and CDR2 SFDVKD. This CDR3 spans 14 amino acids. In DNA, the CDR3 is TGTGCCACCAGTGATATACAGGGGTCCGGGGAGCTGTTTTTT. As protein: CATSDIQGSGELFF.

CDR3 bases: TGTGCCAGCAGCCGGGGGCGGGCCAAAAACATTCAGTACTTC. Its protein product is CASSRGRAKNIQYF. The J gene is TRBJ2-4, the V gene TRBV7-8; D tentatively fits TRBD1 or TRBD2 (6 bases each). V was trimmed by 5 bases and J by 1 base, leaving 9 bases between them. The CDR3 covers 14 residues. Per the germline V gene, CDR1 is SGHVS and CDR2 is FQNEAQ.

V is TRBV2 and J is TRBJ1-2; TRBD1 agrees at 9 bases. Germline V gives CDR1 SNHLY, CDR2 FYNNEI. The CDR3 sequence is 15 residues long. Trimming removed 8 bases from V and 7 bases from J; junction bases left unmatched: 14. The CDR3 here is CASGRPGQGFSGYTF. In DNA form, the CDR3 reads TGTGCCAGCGGCCGCCCGGGACAGGGTTTTAGTGGCTACACCTTC.

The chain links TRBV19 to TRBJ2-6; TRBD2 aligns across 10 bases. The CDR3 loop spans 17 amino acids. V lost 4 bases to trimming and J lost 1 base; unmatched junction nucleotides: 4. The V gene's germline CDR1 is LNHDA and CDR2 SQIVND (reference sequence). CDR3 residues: CASSRAGGPSGANVLTF. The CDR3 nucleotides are TGTGCCAGTAGTAGAGCGGGAGGGCCTTCTGGGGCCAACGTCCTGACTTTC.

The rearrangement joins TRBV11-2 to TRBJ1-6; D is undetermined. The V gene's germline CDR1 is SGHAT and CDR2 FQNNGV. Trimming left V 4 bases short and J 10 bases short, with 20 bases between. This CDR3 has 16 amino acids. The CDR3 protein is CASSSGSVAQLSPLHF. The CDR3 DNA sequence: TGTGCCAGCAGCTCGGGTTCTGTGGCACAATTGTCACCCCTCCACTTT.